Shown below are 30 T cell receptor beta chains from a single sample sequenced in a study of cytomegalovirus exposure and HLA in healthy donors. This PCR relied on a set of 60 Vbeta primers and 13 Jbeta primers. Repertoires were generated with immunoSEQ multiplex PCR, while TCRdb's copy carries only in-frame clones and drops some. In the table there are some 200,000 clones, around four fifths of which are singletons. Source material: PBMCs. The receptors shown here come from a female donor in good health and CMV-seronegative.

This rearrangement joins TRBV30 to TRBJ2-2, with 8 bases fitting TRBD2. This CDR3 contains 18 residues. Trimming removed 1 base from V and 7 bases from J; junction bases left unmatched: 17. The germline CDR1 and CDR2 sequences are GTSNPN and SVGIG (reference sequence). In DNA form, the CDR3 reads TGTGCCTGGAGTGCTCGTTATGGGCGGGGGGTTGTCCTCGGGGAGCTGTTTTTT. Translated, it gives CAWSARYGRGVVLGELFF.

This clone has a single count. The chain couples TRBV7-9 to TRBJ1-5, with TRBD1 as a possible D gene (5 bases). The V gene lost 5 bases and the J gene lost 2 bases, with 10 bases spanning the gap. The CDR3 has 14 amino acids. Germline V lookup: CDR1 SEHNR, CDR2 FQNEAQ (reference sequence). The CDR3 is CASSQGTGNQPQHF. The DNA of the CDR3 is TGTGCCAGCAGCCAAGGGACTGGCAATCAGCCCCAGCATTTT.

The V call is TRBV29-1, the J call TRBJ2-3; 9 bases align to TRBD1. CDR1 is SQVTM and CDR2 is ANQGSEA in the germline V gene. V dropped 6 bases and J dropped 2; count of bases not matched to a gene: 12. This CDR3 comprises 16 residues. CDR3 protein: CSVDNRGLTNTDTQYF. The CDR3 DNA reads TGCAGCGTAGATAACAGGGGGCTCACCAACACAGATACGCAGTATTTT.

The V gene is TRBV28, the J gene TRBJ2-4, with 10 bases that match TRBD2. The V gene end was trimmed by 6 bases and the J gene end by 0 bases; junction bases not matched to a gene: 5. CDR1 and CDR2 from the germline V gene are MDHEN and SYDVKM. This CDR3 spans 16 amino acids. The CDR3 bases are TGTGCCAGCAGAGGACTAGCGGCCATAGCCAAAAACATTCAGTACTTC. Translation: CASRGLAAIAKNIQYF. The entire variable domain, with the rest obtained from reference TRBV28 and TRBJ2-4, is as follows: DVKVTQSSRYLVKRTGEKVFLECVQDMDHENMFWYRQDPGLGLRLIYFSYDVKMKEKGDIPEGYSVSREKKERFSLILESASTNQTSMYLCASRGLAAIAKNIQYFGAGTRLSVL.

DNA of the CDR3: TGTGCCAGCAGCGTAGGTTTAGCGGGGGGGCATTTCACCGGGGAGCTGTTTTTT. Protein product: CASSVGLAGGHFTGELFF. The rearrangement links TRBV9 to TRBJ2-2, with 11 bases fitting TRBD2. This CDR3 contains 18 residues. V lost 0 bases, J lost 4 bases, and 8 bases stayed unmatched. Germline V gene lookup returns CDR1 SGDLS and CDR2 YYNGEE.

The chain employs TRBV4-3 and TRBJ2-7, with no clear D. Trimming stripped 3 bases from V and 3 bases from J, with 21 bases between. The CDR3 contains 17 residues. Germline V gene lookup returns CDR1 LGHNA and CDR2 YSLEER. The CDR3 region has the DNA TGCGCCAGCAGCCAGAGCGTCCTCACAAGTGGAGTCTACGAGCAGTACTTC. The encoded protein is CASSQSVLTSGVYEQYF.

The CDR3 DNA follows: TGTGCCAGTAGTATATCGGCAGGGGGTAATTCACCCCTCCACTTT. Amino acids: CASSISAGGNSPLHF. The chain uses TRBV19 and TRBJ1-6, with 7 bases fitting TRBD1. In germline, CDR1 is LNHDA, CDR2 SQIVND (reference sequence). V shed 2 bases and J 6 bases; nucleotides not matched to a gene: 4. This CDR3 contains 15 residues.

This sequence joins TRBV19 and TRBJ2-1; 9 nucleotides line up with TRBD1. The germline gives CDR1 LNHDA, CDR2 SQIVND (reference sequence). The CDR3 spans 14 residues. The V and J ends lost 7 bases and 8 bases, in that order; junction bases with no gene match: 9. Written as DNA, the CDR3 is TGTGCCAGTACGGACAGGGGCGCAAGGGATGAGCAGTTCTTC. Protein product: CASTDRGARDEQFF.

The chain combines TRBV7-3 with TRBJ2-7, with 14 bases identical to TRBD2. J lost 2 bases, V lost 2 bases, and 2 bases had no gene match. Germline-derived CDR1 and CDR2 are SGHTA and FQGTGA. The CDR3 totals 16 residues. This CDR3 reads CASSLVGLAGAYEQYF. CDR3 DNA: TGTGCCAGCAGCTTAGTGGGACTAGCGGGAGCCTACGAGCAGTACTTC.

This chain joins TRBV29-1 and TRBJ2-5; TRBD1 is a possible D gene (5 bases). CDR3 length: 11 amino acids. The V end was cut by 2 bases, the J end by 4 bases, with 5 bases between. The germline V gene encodes CDR1 SQVTM and CDR2 ANQGSEA. The CDR3 reads CSVEQGETQYF. For the CDR3, the DNA is TGCAGCGTTGAACAGGGAGAGACCCAGTACTTC.

The rearrangement links TRBV19 to TRBJ2-1; TRBD2 matches at 11 bases. This CDR3 contains 19 residues. J gave up 2 bases and V 3 bases, and 12 bases lay outside the gene matches. CDR1 is LNHDA, CDR2 SQIVND, per germline (reference sequence). CDR3 protein: CASSMGLAGGSRTYNEQFF. CDR3 sequence (DNA): TGTGCCAGTAGTATGGGGCTAGCGGGGGGTTCCAGAACCTACAATGAGCAGTTCTTC.

Note on this clone: Mismatch with germline at one junction end may stem from a read error. As DNA, the CDR3 is TGTGCTAGCAGCTTAGGAGTAGGCGGGACCCCTGGGGAGCAGTTCTTC. Translated: CASSLGVGGTPGEQFF. The J gene is TRBJ2-1, the V gene TRBV7-7, with D possibly matching TRBD2 (6 bases). Germline V gives CDR1 SSHAT, CDR2 FNYEAQ (reference sequence). The length of the CDR3 is 16 residues.

A single count supports this clone. The chain has TRBV10-2 and TRBJ2-1; TRBD2 matches at 10 bases. V lost 8 bases to trimming and J lost 6 bases; unmatched junction nucleotides: 4. The CDR3 is made up of 13 amino acids. Germline V gene data show CDR1 as WSHSY and CDR2 as SAAADI. The CDR3 sequence: CASGIAGGNEQFF. The CDR3 DNA sequence: TGCGCCAGCGGGATAGCGGGAGGCAATGAGCAGTTCTTC.

The chain is built from TRBV2 and TRBJ2-2; the match to TRBD2 covers 8 bases. The length of the CDR3 is 14 residues. Germline V gene data show CDR1 as SNHLY and CDR2 as FYNNEI. V dropped 8 bases and J dropped 5; count of bases not matched to a gene: 7. CDR3 nucleotides: TGTGCCAGCCGGGGAGCGGGGGAAACCGGGGAGCTGTTTTTT. Its protein product is CASRGAGETGELFF.

The V and J genes are TRBV10-2 and TRBJ1-6; D possibly corresponds to TRBD1 (6 bases). Deletions cut 6 bases from V and 7 bases from J, with 10 bases between. The CDR3 is 13 residues long. Germline loops: CDR1 WSHSY, CDR2 SAAADI. The CDR3 spells CASRAGVNSPLHF. The CDR3 bases are TGCGCCAGCAGAGCAGGGGTCAATTCACCCCTCCACTTT.

This rearrangement joins TRBV28 to TRBJ2-1; maybe TRBD2 (5 bases). CDR1 and CDR2 from the germline V gene are MDHEN and SYDVKM. CDR3 length equals 11 residues. Trimming took 6 bases from V and 11 from J, leaving 11 bases between them. This CDR3 reads CASRRGPKQFF. In DNA, the CDR3 is TGTGCCAGCAGGCGCGGGCCCAAGCAGTTCTTC. Full variable domain (missing parts from reference TRBV28 and TRBJ2-1): DVKVTQSSRYLVKRTGEKVFLECVQDMDHENMFWYRQDPGLGLRLIYFSYDVKMKEKGDIPEGYSVSREKKERFSLILESASTNQTSMYLCASRRGPKQFFGPGTRLTVL.

CDR3 DNA sequence: TGTGCCAGTAGTATTTTTTACAGGGATTCCTACGAGCAGTACTTC. Protein product: CASSIFYRDSYEQYF. The chain links TRBV19 to TRBJ2-7; perhaps TRBD1 as D (6 bases). This CDR3 contains 15 residues. Germline lookup yields CDR1 LNHDA and CDR2 SQIVND (reference sequence). Trimming removed 3 bases at V and 1 base at J, with 13 bases between.

The chain employs TRBV19 and TRBJ2-1, with 15 bases matching TRBD2. Germline loops: CDR1 LNHDA, CDR2 SQIVND (reference sequence). After removal of 5 bases from V and 8 bases from J, the junction contained 10 bases not matched to a gene. The CDR3 runs 17 residues. The CDR3 DNA is TGTGCCAGTAGTCCCCAGGGACTAGCGGGAGGATTCGATGAGCAGTTCTTC. It yields the protein CASSPQGLAGGFDEQFF.

This rearrangement joins TRBV19 to TRBJ1-3, with TRBD1 matching over 7 bases. The CDR3 has 17 residues. V lost 3 bases and J lost 0; bases outside the gene matches: 8. Germline V lookup: CDR1 LNHDA, CDR2 SQIVND (reference sequence). The CDR3 DNA sequence: TGTGCCAGTAGTATCAGATCCACAGGGGCCTCTGGAAACACCATATATTTT. It specifies CASSIRSTGASGNTIYF.

This rearrangement joins TRBV2 to TRBJ2-1, with a weak D call TRBD2 (5 bases). The V end was cut by 3 bases, the J end by 0 bases, with 12 bases between. In germline, CDR1 is SNHLY, CDR2 FYNNEI. This CDR3 spans 16 amino acids. The CDR3 DNA is TGTGCCAGCAGTGAGATGACGGGGAGCTCCTACAATGAGCAGTTCTTC. Encoded protein: CASSEMTGSSYNEQFF. The full variable domain, completed using reference TRBV2 and TRBJ2-1, is EPEVTQTPSHQVTQMGQEVILRCVPISNHLYFYWYRQILGQKVEFLVSFYNNEISEKSEIFDDQFSVERPDGSNFTLKIRSTKLEDSAMYFCASSEMTGSSYNEQFFGPGTRLTVL.

This clone was detected a few times. The chain has TRBV28 and TRBJ2-7; D is unclear. Germline V gene lookup returns CDR1 MDHEN and CDR2 SYDVKM. The CDR3 length is 14 residues. The V gene lost 1 base and the J gene lost 2 bases, with 9 bases spanning the gap. CDR3 amino acids: CASSLFAHTYEQYF. CDR3 in DNA: TGTGCCAGCAGTTTATTTGCACATACCTACGAGCAGTACTTC.

The rearrangement links TRBV6-5 to TRBJ1-2; TRBD1 matches at 7 bases. Germline loops: CDR1 MNHEY, CDR2 SVGAGI. V lost 6 bases to trimming and J lost 2 bases; unmatched junction nucleotides: 3. The CDR3 is 13 amino acids. CDR3 DNA sequence: TGTGCCAGCAGCCTGGGACAGAACTATGGCTACACCTTC. Residues: CASSLGQNYGYTF.

This clone was seen only once. This chain links TRBV30 with TRBJ2-7, with 13 bases lining up with TRBD2. J gave up 3 bases and V 1 base, and 9 bases lay outside the gene matches. This CDR3 has 17 residues. Germline lookup yields CDR1 GTSNPN and CDR2 SVGIG (reference sequence). The CDR3 reads CAWSAGRTSGSVYEQYF. CDR3 DNA sequence: TGTGCCTGGAGTGCAGGAAGGACTAGCGGGAGCGTCTACGAGCAGTACTTC.

This clone was found a few times. This chain uses TRBV2 with TRBJ1-2, with D hard to call. The V and J ends lost 2 bases and 4 bases respectively, with 11 bases between them. The CDR3 totals 14 residues. The V gene's germline CDR1 is SNHLY and CDR2 FYNNEI. As DNA, the CDR3 is TGTGCCAGCAGTGAATCCCCTGTTAGCTATGGCTACACCTTC. The encoded protein is CASSESPVSYGYTF.

V gene TRBV15 combines with J gene TRBJ2-3, with D uncertain. V was shortened by 4 bases and J by 0 bases, with 5 bases between the two germline ends. Germline V gives CDR1 LNHNV, CDR2 YYDKDF (reference sequence). The CDR3 totals 13 residues. The CDR3 spells CATSKQSTDTQYF. Here the CDR3 DNA reads TGTGCCACCAGCAAACAGAGCACAGATACGCAGTATTTT.

The chain recombines TRBV6-5 with TRBJ1-1; 7 nucleotides line up with TRBD1. CDR1 is MNHEY, CDR2 SVGAGI, per germline. J lost 2 bases, V lost 2 bases, and 5 bases had no gene match. This CDR3 has 15 amino acids. The CDR3 loop reads CASSYPTGVNTEAFF. The CDR3 bases are TGTGCCAGCAGTTACCCCACAGGGGTTAACACTGAAGCTTTCTTT.

The rearrangement joins TRBV5-8 to TRBJ2-3; possible D gene TRBD2, 5 bases. Trimming pared 0 bases from V and 2 bases from J, leaving 10 bases between. Germline lookup yields CDR1 SGHTS and CDR2 YDEGEE. The CDR3 covers 15 residues. The CDR3 region has the DNA TGTGCCAGCAGCTTGGCATTGACTAACACAGATACGCAGTATTTT. Its protein is CASSLALTNTDTQYF.

V gene TRBV7-9 combines with J gene TRBJ2-7; TRBD2 matches at 7 bases. The CDR3 loop spans 11 amino acids. In germline, CDR1 is SEHNR, CDR2 FQNEAQ (reference sequence). V shed 7 bases and J 5 bases; nucleotides not matched to a gene: 2. CDR3 amino acids: CASTRGDEQYF. In DNA, the CDR3 is TGTGCCAGCACCCGGGGGGACGAGCAGTACTTC. The full variable domain, completed using reference TRBV7-9 and TRBJ2-7, is DTGVSQNPRHKITKRGQNVTFRCDPISEHNRLYWYRQTLGQGPEFLTYFQNEAQLEKSRLLSDRFSAERPKGSFSTLEIQRTEQGDSAMYLCASTRGDEQYFGPGTRLTVT.

This clone showed up just a few times. The rearrangement links TRBV6-5 to TRBJ1-1, with TRBD1 matching 7 bases. V lost 2 bases to trimming and J lost 8 bases; unmatched junction nucleotides: 2. Germline V lookup: CDR1 MNHEY, CDR2 SVGAGI. CDR3 length: 12 amino acids. DNA of the CDR3: TGTGCCAGCAGTTACGTACAGGGGGAAGCTTTCTTT. This gives the protein CASSYVQGEAFF.

This clone has just one count. The genes are TRBV7-2 and TRBJ1-6; TRBD1 agrees at 10 bases. The CDR3 totals 15 residues. V shed 3 bases and J 6 bases; nucleotides not matched to a gene: 2. Germline-derived CDR1 and CDR2 are SGHTA and FQGNSA. CDR3: CASSLGQGTNSPLHF. The CDR3 DNA reads as TGTGCCAGCAGCTTGGGACAGGGGACTAATTCACCCCTCCACTTT.